The 10 T cell receptor beta chains given below trace back to one sample, sequenced in a study of blood T cell repertoires in COVID-19. Clones were read by immunoSEQ multiplex PCR, and TCRdb kept only the in-frame ones, dropping some. Of around 150,000 clones detected, approximately 82% appear once; the ten largest clones hold approximately 22%. Sample: peripheral blood. The receptors shown here come from an elderly woman with acute or convalescent COVID-19.

The chain links TRBV6-5 to TRBJ1-1; TRBD1 matches at 9 bases. The CDR3 spans 14 residues. The J segment lost 5 bases and the V segment lost 2 bases, leaving 3 bases of the junction unmatched. CDR1 MNHEY and CDR2 SVGAGI come from the germline V gene. CDR3 in DNA: TGTGCCAGCAGTTACGGGACAGGGTCGACTGAAGCTTTCTTT. Translating gives CASSYGTGSTEAFF.

The V call is TRBV5-4, the J call TRBJ1-2, with TRBD1 identical over 11 bases. This CDR3 has 16 residues. V was pared by 9 bases and J by 6 bases, with 16 bases of the junction left unmatched. Germline-derived CDR1 and CDR2 are SGHNT and YYREEE (reference sequence). The CDR3 sequence is CATKDRDRGFGNGYTF. DNA of the CDR3: TGTGCCACCAAAGACCGGGACAGGGGGTTTGGAAATGGCTACACCTTC.

The V and J genes are TRBV2 and TRBJ2-7; 9 nucleotides align to TRBD2. Germline trimming cut 4 bases from V and 2 bases from J; bases unmatched to any gene: 9. The CDR3 sequence is 16 residues long. Germline V gene data show CDR1 as SNHLY and CDR2 as FYNNEI. CDR3 region: CASSAGVAGEAYEQYF. The CDR3 coding sequence is TGTGCCAGCAGTGCGGGGGTAGCGGGAGAAGCCTACGAGCAGTACTTC.

This chain joins TRBV20-1 and TRBJ2-1; 11 nucleotides agree with TRBD2. Germline V lookup: CDR1 DFQATT, CDR2 SNEGSKA (reference sequence). Trimming at V came to 3 bases and at J to 7 bases, leaving 5 bases not matched to a gene. This CDR3 has 14 residues. CDR3 in DNA: TGCAGTGCTAGTAGCGGGAGGGCCAGTAATGAGCAGTTCTTC. This codes for CSASSGRASNEQFF.

V and J are TRBV4-1 and TRBJ2-2, with 7 bases identical to TRBD1. This CDR3 is built from 15 residues. Germline CDR1 is MGHRA and CDR2 is YSYEKL. J gave up 7 bases and V 4 bases, and 9 bases lay outside the gene matches. This chain's CDR3 is CASSLQEGAGGELFF. The DNA for the CDR3 is TGCGCCAGCAGCCTCCAAGAGGGGGCAGGCGGGGAGCTGTTTTTT.

The chain links TRBV18 to TRBJ1-1, with D perhaps matching TRBD1 (5 bases). The CDR3 extends over 12 amino acids. Trimming shortened V by 1 base and J by 11 bases, and 11 bases separated the two germline ends. Per germline, CDR1 KGHSH and CDR2 LQKENI. CDR3 bases: TGTGCCAGCTCACCACGGGGAGGGACCGCTTTCTTT. Protein product: CASSPRGGTAFF.

This sequence joins TRBV5-1 and TRBJ2-5, with D maybe TRBD2 (6 bases). The ends were cut back, 4 bases at V and 3 bases at J, with 13 bases in the middle. CDR3 size: 14 residues. Per germline, CDR1 SGHRS and CDR2 YFSETQ. The CDR3 reads CASSQGLLKETQYF. DNA of the CDR3: TGCGCCAGCAGCCAGGGACTTCTAAAAGAGACCCAGTACTTC.

The genes are TRBV6-5 and TRBJ1-1; D perhaps matches TRBD1 (5 bases). V lost 6 bases, J lost 0 bases, and 11 bases lay in between. Germline V gene data show CDR1 as MNHEY and CDR2 as SVGAGI. This CDR3 region has 14 residues. The CDR3 loop reads CASRGRTMNTEAFF. Here the CDR3 DNA reads TGTGCCAGCAGGGGGAGGACAATGAACACTGAAGCTTTCTTT.

The chain recombines TRBV19 with TRBJ2-4; tentatively, D is TRBD2 (6 bases). This CDR3 is 15 amino acids long. V dropped 7 bases and J dropped 0 bases, with 13 bases sitting between them. The germline V gene has CDR1 LNHDA and CDR2 SQIVND (reference sequence). The CDR3 loop reads CASTPGLLAKNIQYF. DNA of the CDR3: TGTGCCAGTACCCCGGGACTTTTAGCCAAAAACATTCAGTACTTC.

The V and J genes are TRBV6-1 and TRBJ1-2, with 11 nucleotides matching TRBD1. Trimming cost V 0 bases and J 4 bases; bases outside gene matches: 1. Germline-derived CDR1 and CDR2 are MNHNS and SASEGT. The CDR3 spans 15 residues. For the CDR3, the DNA is TGTGCCAGCAGTGAAGCGGGGACAGGGGGCTATGGCTACACCTTC. This gives the protein CASSEAGTGGYGYTF.